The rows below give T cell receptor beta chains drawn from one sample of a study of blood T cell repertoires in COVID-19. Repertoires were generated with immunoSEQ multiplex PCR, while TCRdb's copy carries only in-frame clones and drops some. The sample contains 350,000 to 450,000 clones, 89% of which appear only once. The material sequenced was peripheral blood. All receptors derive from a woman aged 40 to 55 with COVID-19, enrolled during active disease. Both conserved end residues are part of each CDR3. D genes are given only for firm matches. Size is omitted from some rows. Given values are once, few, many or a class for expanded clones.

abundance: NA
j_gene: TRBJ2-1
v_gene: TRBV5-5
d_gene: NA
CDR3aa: CASSLEGSNNEQFF
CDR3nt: TGTGCCAGCAGCTTGGAGGGGTCCAACAATGAGCAGTTCTTC

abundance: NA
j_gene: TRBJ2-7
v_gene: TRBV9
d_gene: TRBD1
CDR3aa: CASSRTGEHEQYF
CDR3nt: TGTGCCAGCAGCAGGACAGGTGAGCACGAGCAGTACTTC

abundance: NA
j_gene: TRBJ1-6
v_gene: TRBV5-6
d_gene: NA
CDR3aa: CASSLKSGLDSPLHF
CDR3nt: TGTGCCAGCAGCTTGAAATCAGGGCTCGACTCACCCCTCCACTTT

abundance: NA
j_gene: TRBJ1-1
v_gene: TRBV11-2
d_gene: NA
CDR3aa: CASSLTGRTEAFF
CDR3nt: TGTGCCAGCAGCTTAACTGGGAGAACTGAAGCTTTCTTT

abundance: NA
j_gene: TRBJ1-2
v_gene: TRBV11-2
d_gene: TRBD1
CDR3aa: CASSPIQGANYGYTF
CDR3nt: TGTGCCAGCAGCCCCATACAGGGGGCTAACTATGGCTACACCTTC

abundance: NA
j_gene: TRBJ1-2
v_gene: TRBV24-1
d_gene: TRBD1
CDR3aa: CATSGRGQSYGYTF
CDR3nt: TGTGCCACCAGTGGCCGGGGACAGAGCTATGGCTACACCTTC

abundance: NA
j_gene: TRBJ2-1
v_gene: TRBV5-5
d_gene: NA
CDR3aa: CASSEAGVSYNEQFF
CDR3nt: TGTGCCAGCAGCGAAGCAGGGGTCTCCTACAATGAGCAGTTCTTC

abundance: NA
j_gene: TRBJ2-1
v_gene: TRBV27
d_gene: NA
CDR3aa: CASSPRVFSSDEQFF
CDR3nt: TGTGCCAGCAGTCCCCGGGTCTTCTCATCCGATGAGCAGTTCTTC

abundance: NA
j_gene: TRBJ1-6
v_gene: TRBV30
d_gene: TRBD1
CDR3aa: CAIKTGTANSPLHF
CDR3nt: TGTGCCATTAAAACCGGGACAGCTAATTCACCCCTCCACTTT

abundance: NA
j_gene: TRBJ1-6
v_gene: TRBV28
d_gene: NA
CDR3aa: CASLEGQGNSPLHF
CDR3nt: TGTGCCAGTCTAGAGGGACAAGGAAATTCACCCCTCCACTTT

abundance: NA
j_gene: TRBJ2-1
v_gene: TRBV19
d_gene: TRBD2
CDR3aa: CASSRLAGTLRDEQFF
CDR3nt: TGTGCCAGTAGTCGACTAGCGGGAACTCTTCGGGATGAGCAGTTCTTC

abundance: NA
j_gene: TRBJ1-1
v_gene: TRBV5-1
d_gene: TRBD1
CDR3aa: CASSSAPGQGTMNTEAFF
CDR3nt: TGCGCCAGCAGCTCCGCCCCGGGACAGGGAACCATGAACACTGAAGCTTTCTTT

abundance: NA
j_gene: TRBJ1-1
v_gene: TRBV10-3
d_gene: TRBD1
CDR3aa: CAIRRQGANTEAFF
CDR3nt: TGTGCCATCAGAAGGCAGGGGGCTAACACTGAAGCTTTCTTT

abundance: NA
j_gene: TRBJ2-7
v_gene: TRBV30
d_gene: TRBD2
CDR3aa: CAWSVALAGLYEQYF
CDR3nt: TGTGCCTGGAGTGTTGCTCTAGCGGGACTCTACGAGCAGTACTTC

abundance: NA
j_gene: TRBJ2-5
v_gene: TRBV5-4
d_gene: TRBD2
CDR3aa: CASSRGLAEETQYF
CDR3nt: TGTGCCAGCAGCCGAGGACTAGCGGAAGAGACCCAGTACTTC

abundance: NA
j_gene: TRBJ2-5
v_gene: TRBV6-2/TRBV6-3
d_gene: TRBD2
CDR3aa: CASSDPGRETQYF
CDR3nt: TGTGCCAGCAGTGACCCCGGGAGGGAGACCCAGTACTTC

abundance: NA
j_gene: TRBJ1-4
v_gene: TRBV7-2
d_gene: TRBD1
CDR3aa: CASSLDRGRDEKLFF
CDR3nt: TGTGCCAGCAGCTTAGACAGGGGGCGCGATGAAAAACTGTTTTTT

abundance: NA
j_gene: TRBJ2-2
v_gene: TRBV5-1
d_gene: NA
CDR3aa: CASSLSLDTGELFF
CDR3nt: TGCGCCAGCAGCTTGTCCCTAGACACCGGGGAGCTGTTTTTT

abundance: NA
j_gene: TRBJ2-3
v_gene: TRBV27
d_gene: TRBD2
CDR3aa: CASSLAGVPDTQYF
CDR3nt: TGTGCCAGCAGCTTAGCGGGGGTTCCAGATACGCAGTATTTT

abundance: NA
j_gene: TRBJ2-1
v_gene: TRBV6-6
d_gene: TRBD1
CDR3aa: CASSLRQGGNEQFF
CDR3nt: TGTGCCAGCAGTCTACGACAGGGGGGCAATGAGCAGTTCTTC

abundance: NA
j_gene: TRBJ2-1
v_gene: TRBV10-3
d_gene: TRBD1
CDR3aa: CAISALHPDRGTYNEQFF
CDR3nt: TGTGCCATCAGTGCACTTCATCCGGACAGGGGAACCTACAATGAGCAGTTCTTC

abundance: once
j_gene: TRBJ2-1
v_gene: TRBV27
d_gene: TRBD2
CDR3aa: CASSLAGLATNNEQFF
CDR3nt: TGTGCCAGCAGTTTAGCGGGACTAGCGACCAACAATGAGCAGTTCTTC

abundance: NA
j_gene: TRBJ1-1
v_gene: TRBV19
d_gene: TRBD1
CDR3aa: CASIGDRSYTEAFF
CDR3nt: TGTGCCAGTATCGGGGACAGGAGCTACACTGAAGCTTTCTTT

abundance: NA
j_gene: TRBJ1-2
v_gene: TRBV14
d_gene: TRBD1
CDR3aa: CASSQGDLNRGRGYTF
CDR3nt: TGTGCCAGCAGCCAAGGAGACCTCAACAGGGGGCGAGGCTACACCTTC

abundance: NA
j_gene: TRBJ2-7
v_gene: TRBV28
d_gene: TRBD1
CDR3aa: CASSLGTGSHEQYF
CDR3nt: TGTGCCAGCAGTTTGGGGACAGGGTCCCACGAGCAGTACTTC

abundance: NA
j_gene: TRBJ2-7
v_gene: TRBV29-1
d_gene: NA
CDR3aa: CSVARTDSYEQYF
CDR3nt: TGCAGCGTTGCCCGGACAGACTCCTACGAGCAGTACTTC

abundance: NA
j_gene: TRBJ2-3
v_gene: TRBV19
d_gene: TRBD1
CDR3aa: CARRGGQGGPDTQYF
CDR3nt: TGTGCCCGTAGGGGGGGACAGGGGGGCCCAGATACGCAGTATTTT

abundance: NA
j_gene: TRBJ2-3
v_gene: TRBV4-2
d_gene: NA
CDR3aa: CASSPRQPADTQYF
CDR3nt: TGTGCCAGCAGCCCCCGACAGCCCGCAGATACGCAGTATTTT

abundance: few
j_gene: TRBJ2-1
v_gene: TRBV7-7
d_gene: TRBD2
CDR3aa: CASSLGLAAYNEQFF
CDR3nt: TGTGCTAGCAGCTTAGGACTAGCAGCCTACAATGAGCAGTTCTTC

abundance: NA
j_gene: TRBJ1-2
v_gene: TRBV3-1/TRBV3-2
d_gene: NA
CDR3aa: CASSPQAASGYTF
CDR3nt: TGTGCCAGCAGCCCGCAAGCAGCGAGTGGCTACACCTTC

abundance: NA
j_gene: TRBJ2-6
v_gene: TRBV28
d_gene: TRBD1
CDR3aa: CASSFYRGSGANVLTF
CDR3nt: TGTGCCAGCAGTTTCTACAGGGGCTCTGGGGCCAACGTCCTGACTTTC

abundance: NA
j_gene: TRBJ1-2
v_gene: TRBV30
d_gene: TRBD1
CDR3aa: CAWTQGGRGRANYGYTF
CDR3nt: TGTGCCTGGACCCAAGGGGGCAGGGGGCGTGCGAACTATGGCTACACCTTC

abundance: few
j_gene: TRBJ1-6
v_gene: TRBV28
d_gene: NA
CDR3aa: CASRLGDGSPLHF
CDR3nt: TGTGCCAGCCGACTGGGAGACGGTTCACCCCTCCACTTT

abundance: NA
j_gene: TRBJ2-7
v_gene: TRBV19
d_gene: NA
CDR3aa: CASSPPGYGEQYF
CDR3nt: TGTGCCAGCTCCCCCCCAGGGTATGGCGAGCAGTACTTC

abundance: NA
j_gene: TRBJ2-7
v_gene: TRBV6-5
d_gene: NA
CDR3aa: CASSYPPSYEQYF
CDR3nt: TGTGCCAGCAGTTACCCCCCGTCCTACGAGCAGTACTTC

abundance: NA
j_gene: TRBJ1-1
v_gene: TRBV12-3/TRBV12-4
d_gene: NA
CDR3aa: CASRTGNTEAFF
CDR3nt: TGTGCCAGCAGGACAGGGAACACTGAAGCTTTCTTT

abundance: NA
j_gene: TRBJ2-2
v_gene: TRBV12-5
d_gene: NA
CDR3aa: CASGRLVAGELFF
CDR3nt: TGTGCTAGTGGGAGACTAGTTGCCGGGGAGCTGTTTTTT

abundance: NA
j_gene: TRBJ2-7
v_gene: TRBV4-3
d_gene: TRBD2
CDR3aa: CASSQERGGAYEQYF
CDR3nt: TGCGCCAGCAGCCAAGAGCGGGGGGGGGCCTACGAGCAGTACTTC

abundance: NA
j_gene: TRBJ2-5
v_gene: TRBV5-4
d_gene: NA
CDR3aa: CASSRILGGETQYF
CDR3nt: TGTGCCAGCAGCCGTATCCTAGGAGGAGAGACCCAGTACTTC

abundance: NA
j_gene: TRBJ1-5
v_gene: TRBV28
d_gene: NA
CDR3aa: CASSLWPTGNSNQPQHF
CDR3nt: TGTGCCAGCAGTTTATGGCCCACAGGGAATAGCAATCAGCCCCAGCATTTT

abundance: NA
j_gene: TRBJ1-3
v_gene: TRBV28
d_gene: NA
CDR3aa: CASSLSFSGNTIYF
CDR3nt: TGTGCCAGCAGTTTATCTTTCTCTGGAAACACCATATATTTT

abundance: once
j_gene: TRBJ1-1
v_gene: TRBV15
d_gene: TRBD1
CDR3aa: CATSRDRGPNTEAFF
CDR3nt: TGTGCCACCAGCAGAGATAGGGGGCCGAACACTGAAGCTTTCTTT

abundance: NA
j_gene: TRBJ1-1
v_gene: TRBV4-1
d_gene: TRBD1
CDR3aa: CASSQGGTAQGGAFF
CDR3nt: TGCGCCAGCAGCCAAGGGGGGACAGCCCAAGGAGGGGCTTTCTTT

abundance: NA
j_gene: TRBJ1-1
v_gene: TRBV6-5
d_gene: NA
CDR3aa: CASTPDGASGEAFF
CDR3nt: TGTGCCAGCACCCCCGATGGGGCGTCAGGTGAAGCTTTCTTT

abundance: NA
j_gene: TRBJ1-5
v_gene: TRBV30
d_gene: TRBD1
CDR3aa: CAWSPTLGQGRAQHF
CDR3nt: TGTGCCTGGAGTCCCACGTTGGGACAGGGTAGGGCCCAGCATTTT

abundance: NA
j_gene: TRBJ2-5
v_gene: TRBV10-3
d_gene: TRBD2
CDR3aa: CAISDPGGAQETQYF
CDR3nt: TGTGCCATCAGTGACCCGGGGGGGGCGCAAGAGACCCAGTACTTC

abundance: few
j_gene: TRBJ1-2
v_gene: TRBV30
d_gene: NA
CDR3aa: CAWNWGLIDGYTF
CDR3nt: TGTGCCTGGAATTGGGGACTGATCGATGGCTACACCTTC